The rows below give T cell receptor beta chains drawn from one sample of a study of Ad26.COV2.S vaccination and SARS-CoV-2 variants. The assay was immunoSEQ multiplex PCR, and TCRdb's table has in-frame clones only and misses some. The table shows around 300,000 clones, with less than 90% occurring only once. Here the sequenced sample was peripheral blood, taken in a trial of Ad26.COV2.S vaccine versus placebo. These receptors were collected from a person between 18 and 65 years old who received the Ad26.COV2.S COVID-19 vaccine or a placebo. The CDR3 runs from the conserved cysteine through the conserved F or W. Fields, in order: D gene, clone size, CDR3 length, J gene, V gene, CDR3 protein, CDR3 DNA. D genes are given only for firm matches. The size field is filled for only some rows; it gives once, few, many or a size class.

D gene: TRBD1; clone size: few; CDR3 length: 13; J gene: TRBJ1-5; V gene: TRBV12-3/TRBV12-4; CDR3 protein: CASSRTGDQPQHF; CDR3 DNA: TGTGCCAGCAGTCGGACAGGCGATCAGCCCCAGCATTTT
D gene: .; clone size: .; CDR3 length: 16; J gene: TRBJ2-3; V gene: TRBV5-4; CDR3 protein: CASSLMFQSGTDTQYF; CDR3 DNA: TGTGCCAGCAGCTTGATGTTCCAGAGCGGCACAGATACGCAGTATTTT
D gene: .; clone size: .; CDR3 length: 16; J gene: TRBJ2-7; V gene: TRBV6-1; CDR3 protein: CASSEAGWGSTTEQYF; CDR3 DNA: TGTGCCAGCAGTGAAGCGGGATGGGGGTCGACGACCGAGCAGTACTTC
D gene: TRBD1; clone size: .; CDR3 length: 15; J gene: TRBJ1-2; V gene: TRBV4-1; CDR3 protein: CASSQDQDRAYGYTF; CDR3 DNA: TGCGCCAGCAGCCAAGATCAAGACAGGGCCTATGGCTACACCTTC
D gene: .; clone size: .; CDR3 length: 13; J gene: TRBJ1-5; V gene: TRBV7-8; CDR3 protein: CASSLNRDQPQHF; CDR3 DNA: TGTGCCAGCAGCCTTAACAGGGATCAGCCCCAGCATTTT
D gene: TRBD2; clone size: .; CDR3 length: 15; J gene: TRBJ2-1; V gene: TRBV5-1; CDR3 protein: CASSLMASGAYEQFF; CDR3 DNA: TGCGCCAGCAGCTTGATGGCTAGCGGGGCGTATGAGCAGTTCTTC
D gene: .; clone size: .; CDR3 length: 11; J gene: TRBJ1-1; V gene: TRBV28; CDR3 protein: CASRLNSGAFF; CDR3 DNA: TGTGCCAGCAGGTTGAATTCGGGAGCTTTCTTT
D gene: TRBD2; clone size: .; CDR3 length: 16; J gene: TRBJ2-1; V gene: TRBV18; CDR3 protein: CASSPPSGSGSNEQFF; CDR3 DNA: TGTGCCAGCTCACCACCCAGCGGGAGTGGAAGTAATGAGCAGTTCTTC
D gene: TRBD2; clone size: .; CDR3 length: 17; J gene: TRBJ2-5; V gene: TRBV7-9; CDR3 protein: CASSSLTSGGAQETQYF; CDR3 DNA: TGTGCCAGCAGCTCCCTCACTAGCGGGGGGGCCCAGGAGACCCAGTACTTC
D gene: .; clone size: .; CDR3 length: 11; J gene: TRBJ2-1; V gene: TRBV6-2/TRBV6-3; CDR3 protein: CASSGLYEQFF; CDR3 DNA: TGTGCCAGCAGTGGTCTGTATGAGCAGTTCTTC
D gene: .; clone size: .; CDR3 length: 17; J gene: TRBJ2-1; V gene: TRBV4-1; CDR3 protein: CASSQGIGGVIGNEQFF; CDR3 DNA: TGCGCCAGCAGCCAGGGAATTGGCGGGGTGATTGGAAATGAGCAGTTCTTC
D gene: .; clone size: .; CDR3 length: 17; J gene: TRBJ2-7; V gene: TRBV3-1/TRBV3-2; CDR3 protein: CASSRYGDTRSAYEQYF; CDR3 DNA: TGTGCCAGCAGCCGCTACGGAGACACCAGGAGCGCCTACGAGCAGTACTTC
D gene: TRBD1; clone size: .; CDR3 length: 16; J gene: TRBJ1-2; V gene: TRBV5-4; CDR3 protein: CASSFPGQGANYGYTF; CDR3 DNA: TGTGCCAGCAGCTTCCCGGGACAGGGGGCAAACTATGGCTACACCTTC
D gene: TRBD1; clone size: .; CDR3 length: 13; J gene: TRBJ1-1; V gene: TRBV28; CDR3 protein: CASSGQGLTEAFF; CDR3 DNA: TGTGCCAGCAGTGGACAGGGGCTCACTGAAGCTTTCTTT
D gene: .; clone size: .; CDR3 length: 17; J gene: TRBJ2-1; V gene: TRBV18; CDR3 protein: CASSAEGRSRGRNEQFF; CDR3 DNA: TGTGCCAGCTCAGCCGAGGGGCGGAGCAGAGGTCGAAATGAGCAGTTCTTC
D gene: .; clone size: once; CDR3 length: 13; J gene: TRBJ1-1; V gene: TRBV30; CDR3 protein: CAWSAGGYTEAFF; CDR3 DNA: TGTGCCTGGAGTGCGGGCGGTTACACTGAAGCTTTCTTT
D gene: .; clone size: .; CDR3 length: 14; J gene: TRBJ2-7; V gene: TRBV9; CDR3 protein: CASSVGGNSYEQYF; CDR3 DNA: TGTGCCAGCAGCGTAGGCGGCAACTCCTACGAGCAGTACTTC
D gene: .; clone size: .; CDR3 length: 13; J gene: TRBJ1-1; V gene: TRBV10-1; CDR3 protein: CASRKQGNTEAFF; CDR3 DNA: TGCGCCAGCAGAAAACAGGGTAACACTGAAGCTTTCTTT
D gene: TRBD1; clone size: once; CDR3 length: 17; J gene: TRBJ1-3; V gene: TRBV18; CDR3 protein: CASSPRQGGSSGNTIYF; CDR3 DNA: TGTGCCAGCTCACCACGACAGGGAGGTTCTTCTGGAAACACCATATATTTT
D gene: .; clone size: .; CDR3 length: 15; J gene: TRBJ2-3; V gene: TRBV7-9; CDR3 protein: CASSLGQGSTDTQYF; CDR3 DNA: TGTGCCAGCAGCTTGGGGCAGGGTAGCACAGATACGCAGTATTTT
D gene: TRBD2; clone size: many; CDR3 length: 13; J gene: TRBJ2-3; V gene: TRBV19; CDR3 protein: CASSPLAGDTQYF; CDR3 DNA: TGTGCCAGTAGTCCCCTAGCGGGGGATACGCAGTATTTT
D gene: .; clone size: .; CDR3 length: 13; J gene: TRBJ2-7; V gene: TRBV6-1; CDR3 protein: CASSEPASYEQYF; CDR3 DNA: TGTGCCAGCAGTGAACCAGCTTCCTACGAGCAGTACTTC
D gene: .; clone size: .; CDR3 length: 16; J gene: TRBJ2-1; V gene: TRBV28; CDR3 protein: CASSSAGTDSYNEQFF; CDR3 DNA: TGTGCCAGCTCCTCGGCTGGGACCGACTCCTACAATGAGCAGTTCTTC
D gene: .; clone size: .; CDR3 length: 12; J gene: TRBJ2-7; V gene: TRBV5-4; CDR3 protein: CASSFETYEQYF; CDR3 DNA: TGTGCCAGCAGCTTCGAAACCTACGAGCAGTACTTC
D gene: .; clone size: .; CDR3 length: 12; J gene: TRBJ2-1; V gene: TRBV27; CDR3 protein: CASSGSGPVRFF; CDR3 DNA: TGTGCCAGCAGTGGGTCCGGACCAGTCCGGTTCTTC
D gene: .; clone size: .; CDR3 length: 16; J gene: TRBJ2-1; V gene: TRBV27; CDR3 protein: CASSLQAAGRLNEQFF; CDR3 DNA: TGTGCCAGCAGTTTACAGGCGGCAGGCCGATTAAATGAGCAGTTCTTC
D gene: .; clone size: .; CDR3 length: 15; J gene: TRBJ2-7; V gene: TRBV9; CDR3 protein: CASSVGHQTRREQYF; CDR3 DNA: TGTGCCAGCAGCGTAGGTCATCAGACTCGACGCGAGCAGTACTTC
D gene: .; clone size: .; CDR3 length: 15; J gene: TRBJ2-7; V gene: TRBV9; CDR3 protein: CASSVEATPSGEQYF; CDR3 DNA: TGTGCCAGCAGCGTAGAGGCCACGCCCTCGGGAGAGCAGTACTTC
D gene: TRBD1; clone size: .; CDR3 length: 15; J gene: TRBJ1-1; V gene: TRBV6-5; CDR3 protein: CASRRQGGVDTEAFF; CDR3 DNA: TGTGCCAGCAGGCGACAGGGGGGAGTAGACACTGAAGCTTTCTTT
D gene: TRBD1; clone size: .; CDR3 length: 14; J gene: TRBJ2-7; V gene: TRBV5-6; CDR3 protein: CASSLGAGGYEQYF; CDR3 DNA: TGTGCCAGCAGCTTGGGCGCAGGGGGCTACGAGCAGTACTTC
D gene: .; clone size: .; CDR3 length: 14; J gene: TRBJ1-1; V gene: TRBV5-8; CDR3 protein: CASRPRQSHTEAFF; CDR3 DNA: TGTGCCAGCAGACCCCGACAGAGCCACACTGAAGCTTTCTTT
D gene: .; clone size: .; CDR3 length: 16; J gene: TRBJ2-1; V gene: TRBV5-1; CDR3 protein: CASSLETAQEYNEQFF; CDR3 DNA: TGCGCCAGCAGCTTGGAAACGGCTCAAGAATACAATGAGCAGTTCTTC
D gene: TRBD1; clone size: .; CDR3 length: 13; J gene: TRBJ1-2; V gene: TRBV12-3/TRBV12-4; CDR3 protein: CASSTGANYGYTF; CDR3 DNA: TGTGCCAGCTCAACAGGGGCTAACTATGGCTACACCTTC
D gene: TRBD1; clone size: .; CDR3 length: 15; J gene: TRBJ1-1; V gene: TRBV28; CDR3 protein: CASSPTGARNTEAFF; CDR3 DNA: TGTGCCAGCAGTCCGACAGGGGCACGGAACACTGAAGCTTTCTTT
D gene: TRBD2; clone size: many; CDR3 length: 17; J gene: TRBJ2-7; V gene: TRBV6-2/TRBV6-3; CDR3 protein: CASSYLQLAGRTYEQYF; CDR3 DNA: TGTGCCAGCAGTTACCTCCAACTAGCGGGGCGAACCTACGAGCAGTACTTC
D gene: .; clone size: .; CDR3 length: 14; J gene: TRBJ2-7; V gene: TRBV11-2; CDR3 protein: CASSLQAESYEQYF; CDR3 DNA: TGTGCCAGCAGCTTACAGGCGGAATCCTACGAGCAGTACTTC
D gene: TRBD1; clone size: .; CDR3 length: 13; J gene: TRBJ1-2; V gene: TRBV6-5; CDR3 protein: CASSGTVDYGYTF; CDR3 DNA: TGTGCCAGCAGCGGGACAGTTGACTATGGCTACACCTTC
D gene: .; clone size: .; CDR3 length: 16; J gene: TRBJ1-5; V gene: TRBV5-5; CDR3 protein: CASSHRQTYSNQPQHF; CDR3 DNA: TGTGCCAGCAGTCACCGACAGACCTATAGCAATCAGCCCCAGCATTTT
D gene: .; clone size: once; CDR3 length: 13; J gene: TRBJ2-7; V gene: TRBV4-2; CDR3 protein: CASSRDPVYEQYF; CDR3 DNA: TGTGCCAGCAGCCGCGACCCCGTCTACGAGCAGTACTTC